This entry describes one T cell receptor (beta chain). The antigen remains unidentified. The repertoire was sequenced with immunoSEQ multiplex PCR; TCRdb's copy has only in-frame clones and lacks some. This sample has some 1,300 clones, with 50% to 75% found just once. The sample comes from a study of CD8 T cell repertoires and HIV-1 epitope variants. Study overall: Controls included no peptide, Ebola AY9 epitope, and a CMV, EBV, flu pool. The baseline condition was 1M T cells left uncultured. T cells were cultured for nine to ten days with cytokines added on days 3 and 7. Whole-study results and caveats: Only beta chains were identified, marking proliferation to antigen, not function.

V shed 4 bases and J 2 bases; nucleotides not matched to a gene: 5. CDR3 size: 15 residues. Germline lookup yields CDR1 SGHDN and CDR2 FVKESK. The sequence was collected from a male donor with HIV. The chain employs TRBV14 and TRBJ2-5; 9 bases line up with TRBD1. The sample was cultured CD8+ T cells derived from PBMCs. Here the CDR3 DNA reads TGTGCCAGCAGCCGGGACGGGACAGGGCAAGAGACCCAGTACTTC. Protein: CASSRDGTGQETQYF.